This T cell receptor beta chain is from a study of blood T cell repertoires in COVID-19. Whole-study context: The study drew acute and convalescent COVID-19 samples from the United States, Italy and Spain. In each case, the material was cDNA or gDNA derived from T cells, B-cell-depleted T cells, or PBMCs.

Trimming removed 3 bases at V and 5 bases at J, with 20 bases between. Per germline, CDR1 MDHEN and CDR2 SYDVKM. The CDR3 is 17 residues long. This table comes from immunoSEQ multiplex PCR, and its TCRdb copy is limited to in-frame clones, with some not included. The sample consists of a few hundred thousand clones, 85% to 90% of them appearing once. The sequence was obtained from a woman aged 60 to 75 with COVID-19, enrolled during active disease. The sequenced sample consisted of peripheral blood. The gene calls are TRBV28 and TRBJ1-5; D unclear. For the CDR3, the DNA is TGTGCCAGCAGTTTTAGCTTGTCGAGAAGGTCCCATCAGCCCCAGCATTTT. It yields the protein CASSFSLSRRSHQPQHF.